This T cell receptor beta chain appears in the sequencing data of a study of blood T cell repertoires in COVID-19 (dated by TCRdb to 2020 to 2022). About the study as a whole: Collaborator samples came from the United States, Italy and Spain and covered acute and convalescent phases of COVID-19. A freely available public database, intended as a resource for researchers studying the immune response to SARS-CoV-2, is where the repertoires were released. Where available, HLA class I and class II types were taken from metadata supplied by the sample provider and were not determined by assay-based typing. The dataset comprised deeply sampled blood TCRbeta repertoires from subjects exposed to, actively infected with, or recovered from COVID-19. The sample metadata nearly always contained a de-identified subject ID, COVID-19 status, age in years and sex. Samples came from the ongoing ImmuneRACE study (first 160 participants) plus 1,254 subjects from 6 global collaborators. The prospective study material was composed of cDNA or gDNA derived from T cells, B-cell-depleted T cells, or PBMCs.

V gives up 6 bases and J gives up 2 bases, and the segment between their germline ends measures 11 bases. The CDR3 goes from the cysteine to the phenylalanine over 13 residues. Kept here is only the CDR3 DNA, which spans 39 bases and is read in frame from base 1. The germline V gene sets CDR1 to SGHTA and CDR2 to FQGNSA. On this clone: Its specific antigen is unknown. Base quality data are lacking; no much larger clone is found one base away.

TCRbeta CDR3 regions were amplified from genomic DNA using the immunoSEQ Assay, a bias-controlled multiplex PCR. The authors' pipeline ran thus. Within the assay, amplification of reference gene primers was used to estimate how many nucleated cells each sample contained. Sequence reads were collapsed and filtered to measure the absolute abundance of every unique TCRbeta CDR3 rearrangement. For each sample, productive Simpson clonality was calculated as the square root of Simpson's diversity index over productive rearrangements. Here the immuneACCESS table is served through TCRdb, limited to in-frame sequences with V and J called. Missing clones are a known gap in these copies; in checked studies unresolved V genes cover under half, and the rest lacks a known reason. Clone size and the V and J calls come from that table; the DNA yielded D and trimming. The sample has about 400,000 clones on record, about 86% of them singletons. Of the sample, just over 7% is held by the ten largest clones.

General study outcomes and caveats: Clinical and demographic metadata were provided uncurated, with the amount varying by source and participant.

One collaborating source in Seattle enrolled patients during active infection and followed them longitudinally through the course of disease. The collaborating institutions used their own protocols to collect whole blood in K2EDTA tubes. Collaborator samples were shipped for TCRbeta analysis as frozen whole blood, isolated PBMCs, or DNA extracted from either sample type. The sequence was obtained from an older woman with COVID-19, enrolled during active disease. The chain uses TRBV7-2 and TRBJ2-7, with TRBD1 tentatively as D gene (5 bases match). Sequencing input: peripheral blood. The sequenced DNA is TGTGCCAGCAGAAGAATAGGGGCCTACGAGCAGTACTTC. Its protein product is CASRRIGAYEQYF.